This is a list of T cell receptor beta chains from one sample in a study of cytomegalovirus exposure and HLA in healthy donors. Generated by immunoSEQ multiplex PCR, the TCRdb table keeps only in-frame clones and is missing some. Of approximately 290,000 clones detected, about four fifths appear once; the ten largest clones hold about 0.29%. The sequenced material came from PBMCs. The receptors were gathered from a girl between 2 and 10 years old in good health and CMV-seronegative. Both conserved end residues are part of each CDR3. Each record gives: V gene, J gene, CDR3 protein.

v_gene: TRBV28; j_gene: TRBJ2-7; CDR3aa: CASSSYRRRLPGQPYEQYF
v_gene: TRBV9; j_gene: TRBJ2-7; CDR3aa: CASSVGSHSYEQYF
v_gene: TRBV9; j_gene: TRBJ2-5; CDR3aa: CASSVAPGGRGVLAGQETQYF
v_gene: TRBV6-5; j_gene: TRBJ1-5; CDR3aa: CASSPGTGVNQPQHF
v_gene: TRBV5-1; j_gene: TRBJ2-3; CDR3aa: CASSLQAGGPVDTQYF
v_gene: TRBV7-9; j_gene: TRBJ2-7; CDR3aa: CASSSPRTRDRGLNEQYF
v_gene: TRBV6-5; j_gene: TRBJ2-7; CDR3aa: CASSYSRGAPGEQYF
v_gene: TRBV6-5; j_gene: TRBJ2-7; CDR3aa: CASRFKLHREYEQYF
v_gene: TRBV23-1; j_gene: NA; CDR3aa: CASSQSAEDRDPYEQYF
v_gene: TRBV6-6; j_gene: TRBJ2-5; CDR3aa: CASSYRTSTQTQYF
v_gene: TRBV21-1; j_gene: TRBJ2-3; CDR3aa: CASSKAETGHKGNRNTQYF
v_gene: TRBV4-1; j_gene: TRBJ2-3; CDR3aa: CASSQLDDTQYF
v_gene: TRBV6-5; j_gene: TRBJ1-2; CDR3aa: CASSYSGNGYTF
v_gene: TRBV7-9; j_gene: TRBJ2-7; CDR3aa: CASSWGTGPISYEQYF
v_gene: TRBV29-1; j_gene: TRBJ2-7; CDR3aa: CSASPGQSYEQYF
v_gene: TRBV19; j_gene: TRBJ1-5; CDR3aa: CASSARNYQPQHF
v_gene: TRBV4-2; j_gene: TRBJ2-1; CDR3aa: CASSQEGALAGLDEQFF
v_gene: TRBV7-6; j_gene: TRBJ2-1; CDR3aa: CASSWSSGGASTYNEQFF
v_gene: TRBV28; j_gene: TRBJ1-5; CDR3aa: CASSQPTDRYSNQPQHF
v_gene: TRBV7-2; j_gene: TRBJ2-7; CDR3aa: CASSKSLAGGSSYEQYF
v_gene: TRBV27; j_gene: TRBJ2-1; CDR3aa: CASSFGLAGYLSYNEQFF
v_gene: TRBV7-6; j_gene: TRBJ2-2; CDR3aa: CASSSTSTSGGAGELFF
v_gene: TRBV12-5; j_gene: TRBJ2-7; CDR3aa: CASGLTDKGGWMMYEQYF
v_gene: TRBV27; j_gene: TRBJ2-5; CDR3aa: CASSFFASGSQETQYF
v_gene: TRBV7-2; j_gene: TRBJ2-7; CDR3aa: CASSPTSGDYEQYF
v_gene: TRBV6-1; j_gene: TRBJ1-4; CDR3aa: CASSEIGQGAEKLFF
v_gene: TRBV6-5; j_gene: TRBJ1-6; CDR3aa: CASSYSRTGDSPLHF
v_gene: TRBV2; j_gene: TRBJ2-3; CDR3aa: CASGEGYSSTDTQYF
v_gene: TRBV7-6; j_gene: TRBJ2-5; CDR3aa: CASSFSPGATKETQYF
v_gene: TRBV28; j_gene: TRBJ2-3; CDR3aa: CASSFAPGQVSTDTQYF
v_gene: TRBV10-3; j_gene: TRBJ2-1; CDR3aa: CAIGLAEYNEQFF
v_gene: TRBV10-3; j_gene: TRBJ1-4; CDR3aa: CAISEETDEKLFF
v_gene: TRBV10-2; j_gene: TRBJ2-5; CDR3aa: CASSGGGRGETQYF
v_gene: TRBV28; j_gene: TRBJ1-1; CDR3aa: CASSLSYGDTEAFF
v_gene: TRBV5-8; j_gene: TRBJ1-2; CDR3aa: CASSRTGTGFGYTF
v_gene: TRBV27; j_gene: TRBJ2-7; CDR3aa: CASSPRDRAGDEQYF
v_gene: TRBV11-1; j_gene: TRBJ2-7; CDR3aa: CASSLVGRTLSYEQYF
v_gene: TRBV7-3; j_gene: TRBJ2-5; CDR3aa: CASSSTLAARETQYF
v_gene: TRBV28; j_gene: TRBJ1-2; CDR3aa: CASSSQTGAPYGYTF
v_gene: TRBV6-5; j_gene: TRBJ1-2; CDR3aa: CASSYLRGDGYTF
v_gene: TRBV21-1; j_gene: TRBJ1-6; CDR3aa: CASPLCGTDNSPLHF
v_gene: TRBV7-3; j_gene: TRBJ1-6; CDR3aa: CASSQTDYNSPLHF
v_gene: TRBV7-9; j_gene: TRBJ2-4; CDR3aa: CASSFGGAMDIQYF